The T cell receptor beta chain described here comes from a study of human T cells and chemical hapten exposure. Across the study: Variation in per-sample TCR yields came mainly from small pooled library volume differences.

Concerning this clonotype: The antigen remains undetermined.

Study results and limitations: Compared with pre-sensitization or healthy control sets, expanded TCRs clustered more.

TCRdb re-called the RACE reads through MiXCR, storing one row per CDR3 protein. In the table there are some 190,000 distinct CDR3 sequences, around 20% of which are singletons. Time point meaning: patch test 1, 2 weeks after DPC sensitization. Sample treatment: therapeutic diphenylcyclopropenone sensitization with weekly scalp DPC. Per the germline V gene, CDR1 is LNHDA and CDR2 is SQIVND (reference sequence). V was pared by 2 bases and J by 9 bases, with 14 bases between. This CDR3 comprises 14 residues. V is TRBV19 and J is TRBJ1-5; possible D gene TRBD1, 5 bases. This receptor was obtained from a woman aged 45 to 65 with alopecia areata. Some clones in this sample may be carry-over from other donors' samples. The sample in question was whole blood, obtained in connection with sensitization to the hapten diphenylcyclopropenone (DPC). The CDR3 is CASSIRQGVGPQHF. The CDR3 bases are TGTGCCAGTAGTATACGGCAGGGCGTCGGGCCCCAGCATTTT.